This T cell receptor beta chain was sequenced during a study of long-term antiretroviral therapy in people with HIV. Participants living with HIV all received treatment in the United States. The immunoSEQ assay was v3.0, run at survey level. Libraries were prepared by immunoSEQ multiplex PCR; TCRdb keeps only in-frame clonotypes and omits some of them. The top ten clones hold approximately 13% of a sample with fewer than 20,000 clones, around four fifths of them seen once. Study-level points and caveats: ART was followed by higher diversity that remained below transplant donor controls.

By its share, this clone is medium-sized. Its antigen is currently unknown. V lost 4 bases, J lost 0 bases, and 11 bases lay in between. The V gene's germline CDR1 is MNHNS and CDR2 SASEGT. The CDR3 is 15 residues long. This TCR was recovered from a woman in her fifties or sixties with HIV. This chain connects TRBV6-1 to TRBJ2-3; no reliable D call. The starting material was unsorted PBMCs, obtained 0.3 years after starting antiretroviral therapy. CDR3 sequence: CASSGIYSSTDTQYF. The CDR3 bases are TGTGCCAGCAGTGGGATCTACTCCAGCACAGATACGCAGTATTTT.